The source of this T cell receptor beta chain is a study of cytomegalovirus exposure and HLA in healthy donors. Overall study results and limits: The study listed under 200 cytomegalovirus-associated TCR beta chains. When a later analysis was performed, an Asian-associated ancestry cluster reportedly had fewer N-insertions than the approximately 680-donor mean.

60 Vbeta and 13 Jbeta primers were used in PCR. Measured with immunoSEQ multiplex PCR; TCRdb has only the in-frame clones, and not every one. This sample has 110,000 to 150,000 clones, with around 79% found just once. As regards this clone: The antigen is undetermined.

The sample consisted of PBMCs. The clonotype comes from a male donor in good health and CMV-seronegative.

The CDR3 sequence is CASSLDDRGPSSYEQYF. In nucleotides, the CDR3 is TGTGCCAGCAGCTTAGATGACAGGGGCCCTTCCTCCTACGAGCAGTACTTC. The chain uses TRBV7-6 and TRBJ2-7; 8 positions agree with TRBD1. J was trimmed by 0 bases and V by 1 base; bases with no gene match: 8. CDR1 SGHVS and CDR2 FNYEAQ come from the germline V gene. This CDR3 has 17 amino acids.